Given below is one T cell receptor (beta chain) in context. What it recognizes is unknown. Amplified TCR beta CDR3 regions came from RNA transcripts. Primed by the HTBI set, a first-round RT-PCR was run on the TCR CDR3. TCRdb itself ran the multiplex PCR reads through MiXCR, one entry per CDR3 protein. The data contain more than 450,000 distinct CDR3 sequences, around 20% of them singletons. The sample belongs to a study of T cells in Graves' hyperthyroidism and ophthalmopathy. Study-wide results and limits: A 13 V-J signature model discriminated ophthalmopathy versus stable hyperthyroidism.

Deletions cut 2 bases from V and 2 bases from J, with 10 bases between. The germline CDR1 and CDR2 sequences are MNHEY and SVGEGT. This CDR3 has 15 residues. A NOSPECS grade of at least 4, a Clinical Activity Score of at least 3 and duration under 3 months were recorded in ophthalmopathy patients. Diagnosis rested on symptoms, serum thyroxine and TRAb, thyroid ultrasound, and orbital computed tomography. V usage is TRBV6-2 or TRBV6-3 and J usage is TRBJ1-3, with D maybe TRBD1 (6 bases). This sequence was found in a man aged 40-49 years with Graves' ophthalmopathy. Sequenced: blood. CDR3 sequence: CASSYLQGTGNTIYF. Written as DNA, the CDR3 is TGTGCCAGCAGTTACCTCCAGGGGACTGGAAACACCATATATTTT.